A single sample gave rise to the 23 T cell receptor beta chains below, sequenced in a study of blood T cell repertoires in COVID-19. This table comes from immunoSEQ multiplex PCR, and its TCRdb copy is limited to in-frame clones, with some not included. The sample consists of tens of thousands of clones, about 86% of them appearing once. The sequenced sample was peripheral blood. The receptors were sampled from a man aged 45 to 65 with active COVID-19.

The V gene is TRBV19, the J gene TRBJ2-7; 8 bases line up with TRBD1. This CDR3 comprises 15 residues. V lost 5 bases and J lost 2; bases outside the gene matches: 8. Germline-derived CDR1 and CDR2 are LNHDA and SQIVND (reference sequence). CDR3 amino acids: CASSPRTGNTYEQYF. CDR3 coding DNA: TGTGCCAGTAGTCCACGGACAGGGAACACCTACGAGCAGTACTTC. Together with reference TRBV19 and TRBJ2-7, the CDR3 gives the full variable domain: DGGITQSPKYLFRKEGQNVTLSCEQNLNHDAMYWYRQDPGQGLRLIYYSQIVNDFQKGDIAEGYSVSREKKESFPLTVTSAQKNPTAFYLCASSPRTGNTYEQYFGPGTRLTVT.

The chain is built from TRBV9 and TRBJ1-2; 8 positions match TRBD1. V gave up 0 bases and J gave up 2 bases; unmatched junction bases: 6. The germline gives CDR1 SGDLS, CDR2 YYNGEE. CDR3 length: 16 amino acids. CDR3 sequence (DNA): TGTGCCAGCAGCGTAGCGCCGGGACAGGCCAACTATGGCTACACCTTC. The encoded protein is CASSVAPGQANYGYTF.

This sequence joins TRBV12-3 or TRBV12-4 and TRBJ2-7; possible D gene TRBD1, 5 bases. The ends were cut back, 7 bases at V and 4 bases at J, with 8 bases in the middle. There are 11 residues in the CDR3. CDR3 coding DNA: TGTGCCAGCAAAAGGGGTTACGAGCAGTACTTC. Translation: CASKRGYEQYF.

The chain is built from TRBV9 and TRBJ2-1; 8 nucleotides align to TRBD2. After removal of 0 bases from V and 0 bases from J, the junction contained 5 bases not matched to a gene. Germline CDR1 is SGDLS and CDR2 is YYNGEE. The CDR3 length is 17 residues. The DNA for the CDR3 is TGTGCCAGCAGCGTAGCGGGAGGGCCTTTCTCCTACAATGAGCAGTTCTTC. This codes for CASSVAGGPFSYNEQFF.

A single count supports this clone. V usage is TRBV27 and J usage is TRBJ1-1; D unresolved. Trimming shortened V by 6 bases and J by 1 base, and 12 bases separated the two germline ends. CDR3 length equals 14 residues. The germline CDR1 and CDR2 sequences are MNHEY and SMNVEV (reference sequence). The CDR3 bases are TGTGCCAGCAGGGCAACGAGGAGGAACACTGAAGCTTTCTTT. Its protein product is CASRATRRNTEAFF.

Of note for this clone: Germline and junction disagree at one end, which may indicate a read error. The V call is TRBV23-1, the J call TRBJ2-7; a weak D match, TRBD2 (6 bases). TRBV23-1 is marked as an open reading frame, function uncertain. The CDR3 length is 13 residues. The CDR3 DNA reads as TGCGCCAGCACCTCAAGGCCTAGGGGAGGTAGGAACTTC. Its protein is CASTSRPRGGRNF.

The gene calls are TRBV5-1 and TRBJ2-2, with D possibly being TRBD2 (6 bases). Germline-derived CDR1 and CDR2 are SGHRS and YFSETQ. This CDR3 is 15 amino acids long. V lost 2 bases, J lost 2 bases, and 10 bases lay in between. This CDR3 is CASSLGGANTGELFF. CDR3 DNA: TGCGCCAGCAGCTTAGGAGGGGCTAACACCGGGGAGCTGTTTTTT.

The CDR3 DNA reads as TGTGCCAGCAGTGAGGCAGGGACTGGAAACACCATATATTTT. It is translated as CASSEAGTGNTIYF. The chain recombines TRBV25-1 with TRBJ1-3; D is possibly TRBD1 (5 bases). CDR1 MGHDK and CDR2 SYGVNS come from the germline V gene. V lost 3 bases and J lost 2, with 8 bases in between. The CDR3 sequence is 14 residues long. The entire variable domain, with the rest obtained from reference TRBV25-1 and TRBJ1-3, is as follows: EADIYQTPRYLVIGTGKKITLECSQTMGHDKMYWYQQDPGMELHLIHYSYGVNSTEKGDLSSESTVSRIRTEHFPLTLESARPSHTSQYLCASSEAGTGNTIYFGEGSWLTVV.

A note on this clone: In the same sample, other DNA sequences code for this CDR3. The chain links TRBV5-1 to TRBJ2-5, with D perhaps assigned TRBD1 or TRBD2 (5 bases each). The germline V gene encodes CDR1 SGHRS and CDR2 YFSETQ. The CDR3 extends over 13 amino acids. V was pared by 4 bases and J by 5 bases, with 12 bases between. DNA for the CDR3: TGCGCCAGCAGCCTGGGGCCGGGGGAGACCCAGTACTTC. The encoded protein is CASSLGPGETQYF.

The V gene is TRBV7-2, the J gene TRBJ2-1; 10 bases line up with TRBD1. J gave up 6 bases and V 5 bases, and 4 bases lay outside the gene matches. The CDR3 covers 14 residues. The germline V gene encodes CDR1 SGHTA and CDR2 FQGNSA. The CDR3 sequence: CASSRDRGGNEQFF. CDR3 coding DNA: TGTGCCAGCAGCCGGGACAGGGGTGGCAATGAGCAGTTCTTC.

This clone occurred a few times. The rearrangement uses TRBV7-9 and TRBJ1-1; 8 bases match TRBD1. The CDR3 consists of 14 residues. The J segment lost 5 bases and the V segment lost 5 bases, leaving 7 bases of the junction unmatched. In germline, CDR1 is SEHNR, CDR2 FQNEAQ (reference sequence). In DNA form, the CDR3 reads TGTGCCAGCAGCCCCGGACAGGGAGGAACTGAAGCTTTCTTT. It translates to CASSPGQGGTEAFF.

The V and J genes are TRBV15 and TRBJ2-5; D gene ambiguous. V was pared by 1 base and J by 5 bases, with 17 bases between. The CDR3 has 16 amino acids. From germline, CDR1 is LNHNV and CDR2 YYDKDF (reference sequence). The CDR3 reads CATSRASSNAGETQYF. DNA of the CDR3: TGTGCCACCAGCAGAGCCTCTAGTAACGCCGGGGAGACCCAGTACTTC.

The CDR3 nucleotides read TGCGCCAGCAGCTTATTAACAGGGGGCGCTGCCGGGGAGCTGTTTTTT. Its protein product is CASSLLTGGAAGELFF. V gene TRBV4-1 combines with J gene TRBJ2-2, with 9 positions matching TRBD1. V was pared by 5 bases and J by 6 bases, with 10 bases of the junction left unmatched. Germline-derived CDR1 and CDR2 are MGHRA and YSYEKL. The CDR3 loop spans 16 amino acids.

The V and J genes are TRBV7-9 and TRBJ2-1, with D possibly being TRBD1 (6 bases). The CDR3 sequence is 14 residues long. Between the trimmed V and J ends, which lost 5 bases and 7 bases, there was a span of 15 bases. The V gene's germline CDR1 is SEHNR and CDR2 FQNEAQ (reference sequence). CDR3 protein: CASSLAGTNNEQFF. The DNA of the CDR3 is TGTGCCAGCAGCCTCGCCGGGACAAATAATGAGCAGTTCTTC.

This clone was found once. The rearrangement uses TRBV9 and TRBJ2-1, with D possibly being TRBD1 (5 bases). The CDR3 contains 16 residues. The V and J ends lost 0 bases and 6 bases respectively, with 16 bases between them. Looked up from germline, CDR1 is SGDLS and CDR2 is YYNGEE. The CDR3: CASSVDILQVGNEQFF. The CDR3 DNA is TGTGCCAGCAGCGTAGATATCCTACAGGTGGGCAATGAGCAGTTCTTC.

This clone came up a few times. The chain combines TRBV27 with TRBJ2-7; 9 bases align to TRBD1. This CDR3 has 13 residues. The trim removed 6 bases at V and 3 bases at J, leaving 3 bases unmatched. In germline, CDR1 is MNHEY, CDR2 SMNVEV (reference sequence). The CDR3 sequence is CASRMTGGYEQYF. The CDR3 nucleotides are TGTGCCAGCAGGATGACAGGGGGCTACGAGCAGTACTTC.

This chain links TRBV5-8 with TRBJ1-2; the match to TRBD1 covers 7 bases. From germline, CDR1 is SGHTS and CDR2 YDEGEE. CDR3 size: 13 residues. J gave up 7 bases and V 3 bases, and 6 bases lay outside the gene matches. Written as DNA, the CDR3 is TGTGCCAGCAGCTCGCGAGGGGGCTTTGGCTACACCTTC. This gives the protein CASSSRGGFGYTF.

The chain carries TRBV11-2 and TRBJ2-7, with D perhaps TRBD2 (6 bases). Germline-derived CDR1 and CDR2 are SGHAT and FQNNGV. Trimming cost V 6 bases and J 0 bases, with 15 bases left between them. This CDR3 contains 15 residues. Here the CDR3 DNA reads TGTGCCAGCAGAGTACCGGGACTGAGCTCCTACGAGCAGTACTTC. The encoded protein is CASRVPGLSSYEQYF.

In DNA form, the CDR3 reads TGTGCCTCGGAGCGGGAGTCCACCTACGAGCAGTACTTC. It translates to CASERESTYEQYF. J is TRBJ2-7 and V is TRBV10-3; 8 bases are shared with TRBD2. The J segment lost 2 bases and the V segment lost 11 bases, leaving 8 bases of the junction unmatched. The CDR3 totals 13 residues. CDR1 and CDR2 from the germline V gene are ENHRY and SYGVKD.

This chain connects TRBV20-1 to TRBJ2-7, with D unresolved. Germline V gives CDR1 DFQATT, CDR2 SNEGSKA (reference sequence). This CDR3 contains 11 residues. V was clipped by 0 bases and J by 3 bases, with 3 bases between them. CDR3 sequence reads: CSARDHYEQYF. CDR3 nucleotide sequence: TGCAGTGCTAGAGACCACTACGAGCAGTACTTC.

The V and J genes are TRBV19 and TRBJ1-5; 7 positions match TRBD1. The V and J ends lost 5 bases and 3 bases, in that order; junction bases with no gene match: 4. The germline gives CDR1 LNHDA, CDR2 SQIVND (reference sequence). The CDR3 runs to 14 residues. The CDR3 spells CASSSDRLNQPQHF. Written as DNA, the CDR3 is TGTGCCAGTAGTTCGGACAGGCTCAATCAGCCCCAGCATTTT.

The rearrangement uses TRBV30 and TRBJ2-7; possibly TRBD1 for D (6 bases). The CDR3 extends over 14 amino acids. In germline, CDR1 is GTSNPN, CDR2 SVGIG (reference sequence). Trimming pared 3 bases from V and 4 bases from J, leaving 16 bases between. CDR3 residues: CAWRFRGSGYEQYF. The CDR3 DNA follows: TGTGCCTGGAGATTTAGGGGGTCCGGTTACGAGCAGTACTTC.

V usage is TRBV11-3 and J usage is TRBJ2-2; 7 positions agree with TRBD1. This CDR3 comprises 15 residues. Germline CDR1 and CDR2: SGHNT and YENEEA. V dropped 3 bases and J dropped 5; count of bases not matched to a gene: 6. The CDR3: CASSFRGRGTGELFF. The CDR3 nucleotides are TGTGCCAGCAGCTTTCGTGGCAGGGGGACCGGGGAGCTGTTTTTT.